The subject of this entry is one T cell receptor beta chain. Antigen: not known. The CDR3 spans 12 residues. Germline loops: CDR1 SGDLS, CDR2 YYNGEE. V lost 10 bases to trimming and J lost 4 bases, with 12 bases between them. This entry comes from a study of cytomegalovirus exposure and HLA in healthy donors. Study-level results: Analysis performed later found roughly 17,000 TCR beta sequences associated with HLA alleles at 0.05 false discovery rate. The authors reported that TCR beta sequences could predict HLA-A and HLA-B alleles. These predictions were accurate for most subjects in the first cohort.

This PCR relied on a set of 60 Vbeta primers and 13 Jbeta primers. The table came from immunoSEQ multiplex PCR; TCRdb's copy has only in-frame clones and leaves some out. The sample yields roughly 170,000 clones, almost 80% seen once. The sequenced material came from PBMCs. This clonotype was obtained from a man in his thirties or forties in good health and CMV-seronegative. The V call is TRBV9, the J call TRBJ2-1, with a possible D match to TRBD2 (6 bases). The CDR3 DNA is TGTGCCTCGGGAGACAGTTACAATGAGCAGTTCTTC. Translation gives CASGDSYNEQFF. The variable domain in full, completed from reference TRBV9 and TRBJ2-1, reads DSGVTQTPKHLITATGQRVTLRCSPRSGDLSVYWYQQSLDQGLQFLIQYYNGEERAKGNILERFSAQQFPDLHSELNLSSLELGDSALYFCASGDSYNEQFFGPGTRLTVL.